Listed here are 24 T cell receptor beta chains from one sample, sequenced in a study of human T cells and chemical hapten exposure. Time point indicated: patch test 1, 2 weeks after DPC sensitization. Treatment described: therapeutic diphenylcyclopropenone sensitization with weekly scalp DPC. Whole blood, unfractionated, served as the material for total RNA extraction. TCRdb fed the RACE reads into MiXCR, producing one record per CDR3 protein. Of roughly 50,000 distinct CDR3 sequences listed, approximately 10% were seen once; the top ten hold 1.8%. The source material was whole blood, sampled in connection with sensitization to the hapten diphenylcyclopropenone (DPC). The receptor set was obtained from a woman in her thirties or forties with alopecia areata. Some clones in this sample may be carry-over from other donors' samples.

The chain couples TRBV2 to TRBJ2-2; 10 bases map to TRBD2. The CDR3 sequence is 14 residues long. Germline trimming cut 6 bases from V and 5 bases from J; bases unmatched to any gene: 3. The germline gives CDR1 SNHLY, CDR2 FYNNEI. CDR3 in amino acids: CASRGLAETGELFF. DNA for the CDR3: TGTGCCAGCAGAGGACTAGCGGAGACCGGGGAGCTGTTTTTT.

This clonotype turned up a few times. The gene calls are TRBV12-3 or TRBV12-4 and TRBJ2-5; TRBD2 matches 16 bases. The CDR3 consists of 16 residues. V gave up 7 bases and J gave up 2 bases; unmatched junction bases: 4. The CDR3 protein is CASTLGLAGGQETQYF. In nucleotides, the CDR3 is TGTGCCAGCACCTTGGGACTAGCGGGGGGGCAAGAGACCCAGTACTTC.

This clonotype was seen ten or more times. The rearrangement uses TRBV27 and TRBJ2-1; 8 bases map to TRBD2. This CDR3 comprises 14 residues. Trimming took 10 bases from V and 4 from J; bases not matched to a gene: 9. The germline V gene encodes CDR1 MNHEY and CDR2 SMNVEV (reference sequence). CDR3: CATARGGAYNEQFF. For the CDR3, the DNA is TGTGCCACCGCCCGGGGGGGGGCTTACAATGAGCAGTTCTTC.

This clonotype was recorded a few times. V usage is TRBV28 and J usage is TRBJ2-1; 8 bases map to TRBD2. J lost 8 bases, V lost 6 bases, and 21 bases had no gene match. The CDR3 runs 18 residues. The V gene's germline CDR1 is MDHEN and CDR2 SYDVKM. The chain's CDR3 is CASSPVRGGRRISDEQFF. CDR3 DNA: TGTGCCAGCAGCCCTGTTCGCGGGGGGCGCCGGATCAGTGATGAGCAGTTCTTC. The whole variable domain, remainder taken from reference TRBV28 and TRBJ2-1, is DVKVTQSSRYLVKRTGEKVFLECVQDMDHENMFWYRQDPGLGLRLIYFSYDVKMKEKGDIPEGYSVSREKKERFSLILESASTNQTSMYLCASSPVRGGRRISDEQFFGPGTRLTVL.

Regarding this clonotype: This may come from a read error, since a much larger clone is one base off. The CDR3 nucleotides read TGTGCCAGCAGCCTGACGGGACTAGCGAGTGATACGCAGTATTTT. It specifies CASSLTGLASDTQYF. The chain is built from TRBV7-3 and TRBJ2-3; 10 nucleotides align to TRBD2. Germline CDR1 is SGHTA and CDR2 is FQGTGA. This CDR3 region has 15 residues. V dropped 5 bases and J dropped 6; count of bases not matched to a gene: 8. The complete variable domain, with remaining parts taken from reference TRBV7-3 and TRBJ2-3, reads GAGVSQTPSNKVTEKGKYVELRCDPISGHTALYWYRQSLGQGPEFLIYFQGTGAADDSGLPNDRFFAVRPEGSVSTLKIQRTERGDSAVYLCASSLTGLASDTQYFGPGTRLTVL.

V and J are TRBV4-3 and TRBJ1-6; the match to TRBD1 covers 8 bases. The V and J ends lost 2 bases and 5 bases, in that order; junction bases with no gene match: 5. CDR1 is LGHNA and CDR2 is YSLEER in the germline V gene. The CDR3 sequence is 16 residues long. CDR3 nucleotides: TGCGCCAGCAGCCAATCAAACAGGGGGAATAATTCACCCCTCCACTTT. Amino acid sequence: CASSQSNRGNNSPLHF.

This clonotype was seen a few times. This chain uses TRBV28 with TRBJ1-6; maybe TRBD1 (5 bases). The CDR3 has 18 residues. The V end lost 5 bases, the J end lost 2 bases, and 19 bases lay between the germline ends. The V gene's germline CDR1 is MDHEN and CDR2 SYDVKM. DNA for the CDR3: TGTGCCAGCAGTCCTCCTGACAGTTTTCGCCCCTATAATTCACCCCTCCACTTT. Protein product: CASSPPDSFRPYNSPLHF. The whole variable domain, remainder taken from reference TRBV28 and TRBJ1-6, is DVKVTQSSRYLVKRTGEKVFLECVQDMDHENMFWYRQDPGLGLRLIYFSYDVKMKEKGDIPEGYSVSREKKERFSLILESASTNQTSMYLCASSPPDSFRPYNSPLHFGNGTRLTVT.

This sequence joins TRBV6-6 and TRBJ2-2, with TRBD1 identical over 9 bases. CDR3 size: 15 residues. Losses at the gene ends were 4 bases for V and 5 bases for J; bases not matched to a gene: 5. CDR1 is MNHNY, CDR2 SVGAGI, per germline (reference sequence). This chain's CDR3 is CASSLGQGLTGELFF. The CDR3 region has the DNA TGTGCCAGCAGTTTGGGACAGGGTTTGACCGGGGAGCTGTTTTTT.

This clonotype occurred many times. The chain recombines TRBV10-1 with TRBJ2-1; weak D call: TRBD2 (6 bases). Germline V gene data show CDR1 as WNHNN and CDR2 as SYGVQD (reference sequence). This CDR3 has 15 residues. Trimming cost V 4 bases and J 5 bases, with 15 bases left between them. CDR3 DNA sequence: TGCGCCAGCAGTGGCTGGGATCCGGGGGACAATGAGCAGTTCTTC. Translation gives CASSGWDPGDNEQFF.

The sample holds many counts of this clonotype. V usage is TRBV3-1 and J usage is TRBJ2-7, with D possibly TRBD2 on 6 matching bases. Per germline, CDR1 LGHDT and CDR2 YNNKEL (reference sequence). V was cut by 3 bases and J by 6 bases, with 15 bases left in between. The CDR3 loop spans 14 amino acids. In DNA form, the CDR3 reads TGTGCCAGCAGCCAGCTAAGTGCGGGACGCGAGCAGTACTTC. It encodes CASSQLSAGREQYF.

This clonotype was detected many times. The chain couples TRBV10-3 to TRBJ2-2; the D is unclear. The CDR3 contains 14 residues. CDR1 is ENHRY, CDR2 SYGVKD, per germline. V was trimmed by 0 bases and J by 4 bases, leaving 6 bases between them. CDR3 DNA sequence: TGTGCCATCAGTGAGTCGGCTGGCACCGGGGAGCTGTTTTTT. Its translation is CAISESAGTGELFF.

This clonotype was found many times. The rearrangement links TRBV7-9 to TRBJ2-7; tentatively, D is TRBD1 (6 bases). Germline V CDR1 and CDR2: SEHNR, FQNEAQ (reference sequence). With 4 bases removed from V and 2 bases from J, the gap between germline ends came to 12 bases. The CDR3 is made up of 14 amino acids. In nucleotides, the CDR3 is TGTGCCAGCAGCTCGAAGGACAGCGCCTACGAGCAGTACTTC. Its protein product is CASSSKDSAYEQYF.

This clonotype was seen many times. The chain carries TRBV7-9 and TRBJ2-2; D may be TRBD1 or TRBD2 (7 bases each). Germline V gene lookup returns CDR1 SEHNR and CDR2 FQNEAQ (reference sequence). Trimming removed 5 bases at V and 4 bases at J, with 20 bases between. The CDR3 runs to 17 residues. The CDR3 nucleotides read TGTGCCAGCAGCCCAGGGGGGTCCGGGACTATCACCGGGGAGCTGTTTTTT. Translating gives CASSPGGSGTITGELFF.

This clonotype was counted only a few times. J is TRBJ2-1 and V is TRBV6-1; D gene ambiguous. Trimming removed 5 bases at V and 7 bases at J, with 6 bases between. Germline CDR1 reads MNHNS; CDR2 reads SASEGT. CDR3 length: 11 residues. In DNA form, the CDR3 reads TGTGCCAGCAGTCCCCTAAATGAGCAGTTCTTC. Amino acids: CASSPLNEQFF.

A few counts support this clonotype. This chain connects TRBV20-1 to TRBJ1-5; perhaps TRBD1 as D (6 bases). Trimming cost V 5 bases and J 4 bases, with 18 bases left between them. Germline V gene sequence: CDR1 DFQATT, CDR2 SNEGSKA (reference sequence). The CDR3 is 15 amino acids. The CDR3 sequence is CSAEPPGGANQPQHF. The CDR3 DNA sequence: TGCAGTGCTGAACCACCGGGGGGGGCAAATCAGCCCCAGCATTTT.

This clonotype was picked up many times. The chain couples TRBV12-3 or TRBV12-4 to TRBJ1-1; 9 nucleotides line up with TRBD1. V was clipped by 6 bases and J by 1 base; unmatched bases: 3. The CDR3 totals 14 residues. CDR3 sequence (DNA): TGTGCCAGCAGCCCGACAGGGGGGAACACTGAAGCTTTCTTT. Amino acids: CASSPTGGNTEAFF.

CDR3 DNA: TGCAGCGTTGTATCGAATGAGCAGTTCTTC. Amino acid sequence: CSVVSNEQFF. V and J are TRBV29-1 and TRBJ2-1; D not certain. There are 10 residues in the CDR3. V was pared by 4 bases and J by 7 bases, with 5 bases between. Germline CDR1 and CDR2: SQVTM and ANQGSEA.

CDR3 sequence: CASSRGEGYQETQYF. The CDR3 nucleotides read TGTGCCAGCAGTCGGGGGGAGGGGTATCAAGAGACCCAGTACTTC. V is TRBV2 and J is TRBJ2-5; TRBD2 agrees at 7 bases. This CDR3 comprises 15 residues. Germline CDR1 SNHLY, CDR2 FYNNEI. Trimming removed 5 bases from V and 2 bases from J; junction bases left unmatched: 8.

This CDR3 is CASSYNYRDKNIQYF. As DNA, the CDR3 is TGTGCCAGCAGTTACAACTACAGGGACAAAAACATTCAGTACTTC. This chain joins TRBV6-5 and TRBJ2-4, with D maybe TRBD1 (6 bases). The CDR3 contains 15 residues. Germline V gives CDR1 MNHEY, CDR2 SVGAGI. Trimming removed 2 bases at V and 3 bases at J, with 11 bases between.

There are a few counts of this clonotype. The J gene is TRBJ1-2, the V gene TRBV7-9; D perhaps matches TRBD1 (6 bases). Trimming cost V 3 bases and J 5 bases, with 10 bases left between them. CDR1 is SEHNR and CDR2 is FQNEAQ in the germline V gene (reference sequence). The CDR3 runs to 13 residues. In DNA, the CDR3 is TGTGCCAGCAGCTTTACAGGGCTTTATGGCTACACCTTC. This encodes CASSFTGLYGYTF.

At least ten counts were recorded for this clonotype. The chain joins TRBV29-1 to TRBJ2-1; weak D call: TRBD1 (5 bases). Germline loops: CDR1 SQVTM, CDR2 ANQGSEA. Trimming took 4 bases from V and 4 from J, leaving 8 bases between them. This CDR3 comprises 12 residues. The CDR3 nucleotides are TGCAGCGTTGCAGACAGTTACAATGAGCAGTTCTTC. Translation gives CSVADSYNEQFF.

This chain uses TRBV7-2 with TRBJ2-2; 7 bases line up with TRBD2. Germline V lookup: CDR1 SGHTA, CDR2 FQGNSA. CDR3 length equals 16 residues. The junction had 13 bases not matched to a gene; V was cut back by 8 bases and J by 4 bases. The CDR3 nucleotides are TGTGCCAGCTCGGGTCGGCTAGCGGCTTTCACCGGGGAGCTGTTTTTT. It encodes CASSGRLAAFTGELFF.

This rearrangement joins TRBV20-1 to TRBJ2-2; a weak D match, TRBD2 (5 bases). There are 15 residues in the CDR3. Germline lookup yields CDR1 DFQATT and CDR2 SNEGSKA (reference sequence). V lost 0 bases and J lost 2, with 10 bases in between. The CDR3 DNA reads as TGCAGTGCTAGAGATGGGCGGGTTAACACCGGGGAGCTGTTTTTT. It encodes CSARDGRVNTGELFF.

Only one count was recorded for this clonotype. This chain links TRBV29-1 with TRBJ2-2; tentatively, D is TRBD2 (5 bases). From germline, CDR1 is SQVTM and CDR2 ANQGSEA. The CDR3 length is 14 residues. Deletions cut 5 bases from V and 0 bases from J, with 10 bases between. CDR3 protein: CSVFGLANTGELFF. Here the CDR3 DNA reads TGCAGCGTTTTCGGACTCGCGAACACCGGGGAGCTGTTTTTT.